These T cell receptor beta chains were read from a single sample in a study of OX40 agonist ivuxolimab in advanced cancers. Sequencing used immunoSEQ multiplex PCR; TCRdb keeps in-frame clones, though not all of them. The table shows 30,000 to 45,000 clones, with roughly 85% occurring only once. The sequences come from CD4+ or CD8+ T cells sorted from blood, collected in a trial of the OX40 agonist ivuxolimab. These receptors were obtained from an adult with an advanced solid tumor such as melanoma, head and neck, liver or kidney cancer. Each CDR3 is given with its conserved first and last residue. Fields, in order: J gene, V gene, D gene, clone size, CDR3 protein, CDR3 DNA. The D gene is left open where the match is weak. Clone size, where shown, is once, few, many, or a class for clones that have expanded.

j_gene: TRBJ1-1
v_gene: TRBV5-1
d_gene: NA
abundance: few
CDR3aa: CASSLGTGLNTEAFF
CDR3nt: TGCGCCAGCAGCTTGGGTACAGGATTGAACACTGAAGCTTTCTTT

j_gene: TRBJ1-1
v_gene: TRBV6-4
d_gene: NA
abundance: NA
CDR3aa: CASRRTSNTEAFF
CDR3nt: TGTGCCAGCAGGAGGACATCGAACACTGAAGCTTTCTTT

j_gene: TRBJ1-4
v_gene: TRBV9
d_gene: NA
abundance: NA
CDR3aa: CASSVSGTSNEKLFF
CDR3nt: TGTGCCAGCAGCGTATCCGGGACCTCTAATGAAAAACTGTTTTTT

j_gene: TRBJ2-3
v_gene: TRBV5-1
d_gene: NA
abundance: NA
CDR3aa: CASSPFGQFTDTQYF
CDR3nt: TGCGCCAGCAGCCCCTTCGGACAGTTCACAGATACGCAGTATTTT

j_gene: TRBJ2-2
v_gene: TRBV11-2
d_gene: TRBD2
abundance: NA
CDR3aa: CASSLRLAGAANTGELFF
CDR3nt: TGTGCCAGCAGCTTGAGGCTAGCGGGGGCCGCGAACACCGGGGAGCTGTTTTTT

j_gene: TRBJ2-2
v_gene: TRBV28
d_gene: NA
abundance: NA
CDR3aa: CASRALRTGANTGELFF
CDR3nt: TGTGCCAGCAGGGCCCTGAGGACTGGTGCGAACACCGGGGAGCTGTTTTTT

j_gene: TRBJ1-2
v_gene: TRBV28
d_gene: TRBD1
abundance: NA
CDR3aa: CASSLYDRVYGYTF
CDR3nt: TGTGCCAGCAGTTTATATGACAGGGTCTATGGCTACACCTTC

j_gene: TRBJ1-5
v_gene: TRBV19
d_gene: NA
abundance: NA
CDR3aa: CASSVGRYSNQPQHF
CDR3nt: TGTGCCAGTAGTGTGGGACGGTATAGCAATCAGCCCCAGCATTTT

j_gene: TRBJ1-2
v_gene: TRBV5-5
d_gene: TRBD1
abundance: NA
CDR3aa: CASSNGGQLYGYTF
CDR3nt: TGTGCCAGCAGCAATGGGGGACAGCTCTATGGCTACACCTTC

j_gene: TRBJ2-7
v_gene: TRBV5-1
d_gene: TRBD1
abundance: once
CDR3aa: CASSRTGPYEQYF
CDR3nt: TGCGCCAGCAGCCGGACAGGCCCCTACGAGCAGTACTTC

j_gene: TRBJ1-4
v_gene: TRBV4-1
d_gene: NA
abundance: NA
CDR3aa: CASSAPRRNLGKLFF
CDR3nt: TGCGCCAGCAGCGCCCCCAGAAGGAATTTAGGGAAACTGTTTTTT

j_gene: TRBJ2-7
v_gene: TRBV7-2
d_gene: NA
abundance: NA
CDR3aa: CASSLGRGSYEQYF
CDR3nt: TGTGCCAGCAGCTTAGGACGGGGGTCCTACGAGCAGTACTTC

j_gene: TRBJ2-7
v_gene: TRBV6-5
d_gene: NA
abundance: NA
CDR3aa: CASSPRQVRNEQYF
CDR3nt: TGTGCCAGCAGTCCTAGACAGGTCCGGAACGAGCAGTACTTC

j_gene: TRBJ1-5
v_gene: TRBV30
d_gene: NA
abundance: once
CDR3aa: CAWSGLRGSGNQPQHF
CDR3nt: TGTGCCTGGAGTGGGCTCAGGGGTTCCGGCAATCAGCCCCAGCATTTT

j_gene: TRBJ2-5
v_gene: TRBV10-3
d_gene: NA
abundance: few
CDR3aa: CAISAQGTRETQYF
CDR3nt: TGTGCCATCAGTGCGCAGGGGACAAGGGAGACCCAGTACTTC

j_gene: TRBJ1-1
v_gene: TRBV9
d_gene: TRBD1
abundance: NA
CDR3aa: CASSDDRGGDTEAFF
CDR3nt: TGTGCCAGCAGCGACGACAGGGGGGGAGACACTGAAGCTTTCTTT

j_gene: TRBJ1-2
v_gene: TRBV29-1
d_gene: NA
abundance: once
CDR3aa: CSVSGVGYGYTF
CDR3nt: TGCAGCGTTTCAGGGGTAGGGTATGGCTACACCTTC

j_gene: TRBJ1-5
v_gene: TRBV7-8
d_gene: NA
abundance: NA
CDR3aa: CASSLSTLGTQPQHF
CDR3nt: TGTGCCAGCAGCTTATCTACCCTCGGGACTCAGCCCCAGCATTTT

j_gene: TRBJ2-7
v_gene: TRBV28
d_gene: TRBD2
abundance: NA
CDR3aa: CASSLAGGPEWEQYF
CDR3nt: TGTGCCAGCAGTTTAGCGGGGGGGCCTGAGTGGGAGCAGTACTTC

j_gene: TRBJ1-4
v_gene: TRBV16
d_gene: NA
abundance: NA
CDR3aa: CASSQSRVEKLFF
CDR3nt: TGTGCCAGCAGCCAATCAAGGGTGGAAAAACTGTTTTTT

j_gene: TRBJ2-1
v_gene: TRBV5-1
d_gene: TRBD1
abundance: NA
CDR3aa: CASSLLQGLNEQFF
CDR3nt: TGCGCCAGCAGCTTGCTACAGGGGTTGAATGAGCAGTTCTTC

j_gene: TRBJ1-5
v_gene: TRBV7-9
d_gene: TRBD1
abundance: NA
CDR3aa: CASSLGRGDNQPQHF
CDR3nt: TGTGCCAGCAGCTTGGGCAGGGGGGACAATCAGCCCCAGCATTTT

j_gene: TRBJ1-1
v_gene: TRBV7-9
d_gene: TRBD1
abundance: NA
CDR3aa: CASSLGDRVIRNTEAFF
CDR3nt: TGTGCCAGCAGCTTAGGAGACAGGGTAATCCGAAACACTGAAGCTTTCTTT

j_gene: TRBJ2-7
v_gene: TRBV28
d_gene: NA
abundance: NA
CDR3aa: CITGRADEQYF
CDR3nt: TGTATAACGGGCAGGGCGGACGAGCAGTACTTC

j_gene: TRBJ2-7
v_gene: TRBV5-1
d_gene: NA
abundance: NA
CDR3aa: CASSLADRAGEQYF
CDR3nt: TGCGCCAGCAGCTTGGCCGACCGGGCCGGCGAGCAGTACTTC

j_gene: TRBJ1-1
v_gene: TRBV19
d_gene: NA
abundance: few
CDR3aa: CASSMGLQRVNTEAFF
CDR3nt: TGTGCCAGTAGTATGGGCCTCCAGAGAGTGAACACTGAAGCTTTCTTT

j_gene: TRBJ2-4
v_gene: TRBV28
d_gene: TRBD2
abundance: NA
CDR3aa: CASRMGGAGGLNIQYF
CDR3nt: TGTGCCAGCAGGATGGGGGGAGCGGGGGGTTTAAACATTCAGTACTTC

j_gene: TRBJ2-7
v_gene: TRBV10-3
d_gene: NA
abundance: NA
CDR3aa: CAISELAYEQYF
CDR3nt: TGTGCCATCAGTGAATTGGCCTACGAGCAGTACTTC

j_gene: TRBJ2-5
v_gene: TRBV20-1
d_gene: NA
abundance: NA
CDR3aa: CSAREGETQYF
CDR3nt: TGCAGTGCTAGAGAGGGAGAGACCCAGTACTTC

j_gene: TRBJ2-5
v_gene: TRBV7-2
d_gene: TRBD1
abundance: NA
CDR3aa: CASSWRTTGSRETQYF
CDR3nt: TGTGCCAGCAGCTGGAGAACGACAGGGTCCCGAGAGACCCAGTACTTC

j_gene: TRBJ1-2
v_gene: TRBV28
d_gene: NA
abundance: NA
CDR3aa: CASSSGSTGQFGYTF
CDR3nt: TGTGCCAGCAGTTCAGGGTCGACAGGTCAGTTTGGCTACACCTTC

j_gene: TRBJ1-5
v_gene: TRBV19
d_gene: TRBD1
abundance: NA
CDR3aa: CASSITGGGNQPQHF
CDR3nt: TGTGCCAGTAGTATAACAGGGGGGGGTAATCAGCCCCAGCATTTT

j_gene: TRBJ1-2
v_gene: TRBV27
d_gene: TRBD1
abundance: NA
CDR3aa: CASSPGTENNYGYTF
CDR3nt: TGTGCCAGCAGTCCCGGGACAGAGAATAACTATGGCTACACCTTC

j_gene: TRBJ2-2
v_gene: TRBV6-5
d_gene: TRBD1
abundance: NA
CDR3aa: CASSGDSANTGELFF
CDR3nt: TGTGCCAGCAGTGGGGACAGCGCGAACACCGGGGAGCTGTTTTTT

j_gene: TRBJ2-1
v_gene: TRBV25-1
d_gene: NA
abundance: NA
CDR3aa: CASSELSANNNEQFF
CDR3nt: TGTGCCAGCAGTGAATTGAGCGCGAACAACAATGAGCAGTTCTTC

j_gene: TRBJ1-4
v_gene: TRBV2
d_gene: NA
abundance: NA
CDR3aa: CASSSRTDHEKLFF
CDR3nt: TGTGCCAGCAGCAGTCGGACAGATCATGAAAAACTGTTTTTT

j_gene: TRBJ1-1
v_gene: TRBV28
d_gene: TRBD1
abundance: once
CDR3aa: CASSFPQGAGTEAFF
CDR3nt: TGTGCCAGCAGTTTTCCACAGGGGGCTGGGACTGAAGCTTTCTTT

j_gene: TRBJ2-7
v_gene: TRBV28
d_gene: NA
abundance: NA
CDR3aa: CASSLWGGVYEQYF
CDR3nt: TGTGCCAGCAGTTTATGGGGTGGGGTTTACGAGCAGTACTTC

j_gene: TRBJ2-3
v_gene: TRBV7-9
d_gene: TRBD2
abundance: NA
CDR3aa: CASSLGTSGRATDTQYF
CDR3nt: TGTGCCAGCAGCTTAGGGACTAGCGGGAGGGCCACAGATACGCAGTATTTT

j_gene: TRBJ1-2
v_gene: TRBV10-2
d_gene: NA
abundance: NA
CDR3aa: CAGAGQRYGYTF
CDR3nt: TGCGCCGGCGCAGGACAGAGGTATGGCTACACCTTC

j_gene: TRBJ2-1
v_gene: TRBV5-5
d_gene: NA
abundance: NA
CDR3aa: CASSLDTVSYNEQFF
CDR3nt: TGTGCCAGCAGCTTGGACACGGTCTCCTACAATGAGCAGTTCTTC

j_gene: TRBJ1-1
v_gene: TRBV6-1
d_gene: NA
abundance: NA
CDR3aa: CASSEAHSGTSGAEAFF
CDR3nt: TGTGCCAGCAGTGAAGCACATTCCGGGACGAGCGGCGCTGAAGCTTTCTTT

j_gene: TRBJ1-2
v_gene: TRBV19
d_gene: NA
abundance: once
CDR3aa: CASSRAPKGYTF
CDR3nt: TGTGCCAGTAGTCGGGCCCCAAAGGGCTACACCTTC

j_gene: TRBJ2-3
v_gene: TRBV5-1
d_gene: TRBD1
abundance: NA
CDR3aa: CASSFRVTGAITDTQYF
CDR3nt: TGCGCCAGCAGCTTTAGGGTCACAGGGGCCATCACAGATACGCAGTATTTT

j_gene: TRBJ1-5
v_gene: TRBV27
d_gene: NA
abundance: NA
CDR3aa: CASSFQSNQPQHF
CDR3nt: TGTGCCAGCAGTTTTCAGAGCAATCAGCCCCAGCATTTT

j_gene: TRBJ1-1
v_gene: TRBV28
d_gene: NA
abundance: NA
CDR3aa: CAVRGTGTEAFF
CDR3nt: TGTGCCGTCCGAGGGACGGGCACTGAAGCTTTCTTT

j_gene: TRBJ1-6
v_gene: TRBV5-1
d_gene: NA
abundance: once
CDR3aa: CASSFDLVSAPLHF
CDR3nt: TGCGCCAGCAGCTTCGACCTGGTTTCGGCACCCCTCCACTTT

j_gene: TRBJ2-5
v_gene: TRBV25-1
d_gene: NA
abundance: NA
CDR3aa: CASRWGAEETQYF
CDR3nt: TGTGCCAGCAGATGGGGGGCAGAGGAGACCCAGTACTTC

j_gene: TRBJ2-7
v_gene: TRBV7-8
d_gene: TRBD2
abundance: NA
CDR3aa: CASSLGPTSSGGGDEQYF
CDR3nt: TGTGCCAGCAGCTTAGGCCCAACCTCTAGCGGGGGTGGGGACGAGCAGTACTTC

j_gene: TRBJ1-2
v_gene: TRBV28
d_gene: NA
abundance: NA
CDR3aa: CASSPQGRGYTF
CDR3nt: TGTGCCAGCAGTCCACAGGGCAGGGGCTACACCTTC

j_gene: TRBJ2-5
v_gene: TRBV7-9
d_gene: NA
abundance: NA
CDR3aa: CASSLQETQYF
CDR3nt: TGTGCCAGCAGCTTACAAGAGACCCAGTACTTC

j_gene: TRBJ2-5
v_gene: TRBV5-1
d_gene: TRBD1
abundance: NA
CDR3aa: CASSPGQEGETQYF
CDR3nt: TGCGCCAGCAGCCCGGGACAGGAGGGGGAGACCCAGTACTTC

j_gene: TRBJ2-7
v_gene: TRBV21-1
d_gene: NA
abundance: few
CDR3aa: CASGTGYPNEQYF
CDR3nt: TGTGCCAGTGGGACAGGGTATCCAAACGAGCAGTACTTC

j_gene: TRBJ1-4
v_gene: TRBV6-5
d_gene: TRBD1
abundance: NA
CDR3aa: CASSYRGREKLFF
CDR3nt: TGTGCCAGCAGTTACAGGGGGCGTGAAAAACTGTTTTTT